Listed here are 6 T cell receptor beta chains from one sample, sequenced in a study of Graves' ophthalmopathy and Graves' hyperthyroidism. Using RNA transcripts, the TCR beta CDR3 regions were amplified. Second-round multiplex PCR followed a first-round RT-PCR using HTBI primers. From the multiplex PCR reads, TCRdb called clonotypes with MiXCR, one entry per CDR3 protein. The sample carries about 660,000 distinct CDR3 sequences, about 40% recorded once. Sample: peripheral blood. The receptors derive from an adult man with Graves' ophthalmopathy.

As concerns this clonotype: Mismatch with germline at one junction end may stem from a read error. The chain is built from TRBV9 and TRBJ1-3; 7 bases map to TRBD1. There are 15 residues in the CDR3. Germline V gene sequence: CDR1 SGDLS, CDR2 YYNGEE. CDR3 residues: CASSLSGTDGNTTYF. In DNA, the CDR3 is TGTGCCAGCAGCCTCTCCGGGACAGACGGAAACACCACATATTTT.

This clonotype was seen more than once but under ten times. The chain employs TRBV11-2 and TRBJ1-5, with 11 bases matching TRBD1. Germline-derived CDR1 and CDR2 are SGHAT and FQNNGV. V lost 5 bases and J lost 4; bases outside the gene matches: 4. The CDR3 contains 15 residues. The CDR3 loop reads CASSVGQGANQPQHF. CDR3 DNA sequence: TGTGCCAGCAGCGTCGGACAGGGGGCTAATCAGCCCCAGCATTTT.

As concerns this clonotype: A much larger clone differs by one base, so this may be a read error. The chain recombines TRBV11-2 with TRBJ2-7; D remains ambiguous. CDR1 SGHAT and CDR2 FQNNGV come from the germline V gene. The CDR3 covers 15 residues. The CDR3 nucleotides read TGTGCCCGCAGCTTAGTAAGAGGTCGTCCCTACGAGCAGTACTTC. Translating it yields CARSLVRGRPYEQYF.

This chain joins TRBV2 and TRBJ1-5; 7 bases line up with TRBD1. CDR3 length equals 14 residues. V lost 5 bases and J lost 3; bases outside the gene matches: 4. Germline V gives CDR1 SNHLY, CDR2 FYNNEI. The CDR3 is CASSLDRNNQPQHF. CDR3 bases: TGTGCCAGCAGTTTGGACAGGAACAATCAGCCCCAGCATTTT.

This clonotype appeared many times. V and J are TRBV19 and TRBJ2-2; D is unresolved. The V gene's germline CDR1 is LNHDA and CDR2 SQIVND (reference sequence). The CDR3 totals 13 residues. The V end lost 9 bases, the J end lost 0 bases, and 8 bases lay between the germline ends. The CDR3 DNA reads TGTGCCAGCCGAGCCGCGAACACCGGGGAGCTGTTTTTT. Encoded protein: CASRAANTGELFF.

This clonotype was detected ten times or more. V gene TRBV7-2 combines with J gene TRBJ2-7, with no clear D. This CDR3 has 14 residues. Trimming removed 4 bases from V and 3 bases from J, with 13 bases in between. The V gene's germline CDR1 is SGHTA and CDR2 FQGNSA. The CDR3 DNA sequence: TGTGCCAGCAGCTCCAGTGCGGTAAGCTACGAGCAGTACTTC. Residues: CASSSSAVSYEQYF.